The clone carrying this TCR beta chain is categorized as medium-sized (0.01 to 0.1%). Unique molecular identifier tags were affixed to discrete cDNA molecules. TCRdb re-derived calls from the 5' RACE reads in MiXCR, one entry per CDR3 protein. Found here are 30,000 or so distinct CDR3 sequences, 5.5% to 6% of them singletons; the top ten hold about 5%. The data were obtained in a study of early T cells in non-severe SARS-CoV-2 infection. Trimming cost V 5 bases and J 5 bases; bases outside gene matches: 7. The germline V gene encodes CDR1 SGHTA and CDR2 FQGTGA. The CDR3 length is 15 residues. The chain carries TRBV7-3 and TRBJ2-1, with 9 bases that match TRBD2. Sequenced: whole blood. The sequence was obtained from an adult who was a healthcare worker with PCR-confirmed SARS-CoV-2 infection or an uninfected control (not recorded which). The CDR3: CASSRTGTSHNEQFF. CDR3 nucleotide sequence: TGTGCCAGCAGCCGAACCGGGACTAGCCACAATGAGCAGTTCTTC.